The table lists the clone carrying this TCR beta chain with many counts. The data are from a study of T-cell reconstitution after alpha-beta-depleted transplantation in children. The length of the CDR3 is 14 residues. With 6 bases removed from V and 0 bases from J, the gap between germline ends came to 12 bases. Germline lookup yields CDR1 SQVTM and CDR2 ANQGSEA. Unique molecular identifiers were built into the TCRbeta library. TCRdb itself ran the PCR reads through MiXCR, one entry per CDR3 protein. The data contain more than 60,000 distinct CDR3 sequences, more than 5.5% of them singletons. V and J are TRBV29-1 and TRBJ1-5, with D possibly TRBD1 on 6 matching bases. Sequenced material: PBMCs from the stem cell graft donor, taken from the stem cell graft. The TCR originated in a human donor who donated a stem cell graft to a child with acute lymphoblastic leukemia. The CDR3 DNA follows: TGCAGCGTAGGTGGGGGGGCTAGCAATCAGCCCCAGCATTTT. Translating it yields CSVGGGASNQPQHF.